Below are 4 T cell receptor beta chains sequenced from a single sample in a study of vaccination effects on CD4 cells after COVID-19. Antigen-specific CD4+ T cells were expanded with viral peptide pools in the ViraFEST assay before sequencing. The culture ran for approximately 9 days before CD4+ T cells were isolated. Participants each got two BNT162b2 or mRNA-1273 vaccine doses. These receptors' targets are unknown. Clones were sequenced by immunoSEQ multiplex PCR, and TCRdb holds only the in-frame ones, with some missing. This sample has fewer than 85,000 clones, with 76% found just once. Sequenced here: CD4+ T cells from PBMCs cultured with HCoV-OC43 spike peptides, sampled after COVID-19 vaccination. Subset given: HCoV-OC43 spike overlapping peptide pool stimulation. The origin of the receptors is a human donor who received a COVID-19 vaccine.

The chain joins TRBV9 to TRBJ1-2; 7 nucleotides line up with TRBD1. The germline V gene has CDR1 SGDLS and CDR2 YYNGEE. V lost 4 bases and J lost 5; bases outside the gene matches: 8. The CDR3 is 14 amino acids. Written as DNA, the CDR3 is TGTGCCAGCAGCACTCCATCACAGGGGTATGGCTACACCTTC. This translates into CASSTPSQGYGYTF.

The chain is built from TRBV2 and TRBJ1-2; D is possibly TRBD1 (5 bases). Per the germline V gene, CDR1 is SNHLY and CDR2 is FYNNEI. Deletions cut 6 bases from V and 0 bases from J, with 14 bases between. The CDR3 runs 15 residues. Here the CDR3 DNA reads TGTGCCAGCAGGGAGACAGTTGGCCCTAACTATGGCTACACCTTC. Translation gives CASRETVGPNYGYTF.

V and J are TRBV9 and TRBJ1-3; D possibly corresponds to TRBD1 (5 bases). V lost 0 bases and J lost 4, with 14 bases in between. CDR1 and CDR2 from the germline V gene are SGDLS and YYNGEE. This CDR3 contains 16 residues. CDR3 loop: CASSVGGGASGNTIYF. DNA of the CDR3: TGTGCCAGCAGCGTAGGCGGCGGGGCCTCAGGAAACACCATATATTTT.

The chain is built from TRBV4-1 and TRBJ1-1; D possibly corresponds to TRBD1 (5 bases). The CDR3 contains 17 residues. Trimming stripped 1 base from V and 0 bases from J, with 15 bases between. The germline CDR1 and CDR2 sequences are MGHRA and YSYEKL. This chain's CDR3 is CASSQGLLGRLNTEAFF. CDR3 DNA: TGCGCCAGCAGCCAAGGACTTCTGGGACGGTTGAACACTGAAGCTTTCTTT.